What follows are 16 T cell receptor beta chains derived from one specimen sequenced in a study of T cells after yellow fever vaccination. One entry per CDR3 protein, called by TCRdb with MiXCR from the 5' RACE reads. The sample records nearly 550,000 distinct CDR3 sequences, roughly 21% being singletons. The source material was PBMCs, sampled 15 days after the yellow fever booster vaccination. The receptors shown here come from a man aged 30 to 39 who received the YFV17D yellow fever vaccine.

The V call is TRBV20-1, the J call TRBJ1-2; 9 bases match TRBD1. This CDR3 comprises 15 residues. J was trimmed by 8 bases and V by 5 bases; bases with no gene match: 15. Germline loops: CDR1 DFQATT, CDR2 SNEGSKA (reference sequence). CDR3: CSALPPGQGFEGYTF. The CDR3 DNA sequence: TGCAGTGCTTTACCTCCGGGACAGGGCTTTGAAGGCTACACCTTC.

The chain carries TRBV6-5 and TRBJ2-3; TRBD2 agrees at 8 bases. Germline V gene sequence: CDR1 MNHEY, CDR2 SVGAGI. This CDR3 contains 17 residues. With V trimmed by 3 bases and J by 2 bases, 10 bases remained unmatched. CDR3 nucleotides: TGTGCCAGCAGTTATCTACTGCGGGAGGTTCCCACAGATACGCAGTATTTT. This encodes CASSYLLREVPTDTQYF.

The DNA for the CDR3 is TGTGCCAGCAAGCTCGGGACAGGGAGCTACAATGAGCAGTTCTTC. Translation: CASKLGTGSYNEQFF. This chain links TRBV25-1 with TRBJ2-1; 9 bases match TRBD1. Germline CDR1 is MGHDK and CDR2 is SYGVNS. V trimming: 7 bases; J trimming: 3 bases; junction bases outside the gene matches: 7. This CDR3 has 15 amino acids.

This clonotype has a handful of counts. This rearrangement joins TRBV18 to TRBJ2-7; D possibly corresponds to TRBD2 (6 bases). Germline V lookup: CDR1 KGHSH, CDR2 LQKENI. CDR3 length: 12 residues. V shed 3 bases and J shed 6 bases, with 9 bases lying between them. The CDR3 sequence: CASSPRGIEQYF. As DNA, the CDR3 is TGTGCCAGCTCACCCCGGGGGATCGAGCAGTACTTC.

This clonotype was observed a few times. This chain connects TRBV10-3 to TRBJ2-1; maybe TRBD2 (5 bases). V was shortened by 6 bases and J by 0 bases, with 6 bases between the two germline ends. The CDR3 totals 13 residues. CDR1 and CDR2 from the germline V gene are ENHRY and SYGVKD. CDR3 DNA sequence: TGTGCCATCAGGGAGGACTCCTACAATGAGCAGTTCTTC. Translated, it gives CAIREDSYNEQFF.

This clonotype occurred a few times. The CDR3 sequence is CATSTGGIGSGELFF. The CDR3 coding sequence is TGTGCCACCAGCACCGGGGGAATAGGATCCGGGGAGCTGTTTTTT. The V gene is TRBV15, the J gene TRBJ2-2, with D perhaps TRBD2 (6 bases). The CDR3 length is 15 residues. Deletions cut 4 bases from V and 6 bases from J, with 15 bases between. CDR1 LNHNV and CDR2 YYDKDF come from the germline V gene (reference sequence).

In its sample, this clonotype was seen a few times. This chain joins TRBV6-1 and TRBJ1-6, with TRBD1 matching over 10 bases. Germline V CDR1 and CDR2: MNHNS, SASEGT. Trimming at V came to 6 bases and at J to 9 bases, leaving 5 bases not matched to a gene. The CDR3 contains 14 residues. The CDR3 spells CASRHRDRGSPLHF. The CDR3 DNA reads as TGTGCCAGCAGACACCGGGACAGGGGTTCACCCCTCCACTTT.

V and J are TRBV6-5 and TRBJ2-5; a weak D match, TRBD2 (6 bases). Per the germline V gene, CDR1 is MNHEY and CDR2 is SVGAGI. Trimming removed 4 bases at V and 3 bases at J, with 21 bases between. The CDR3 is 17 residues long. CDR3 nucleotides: TGTGCCAGCAGTTCTGGTTACTCAGCGGGCCGGAAAGAGACCCAGTACTTC. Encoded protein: CASSSGYSAGRKETQYF.

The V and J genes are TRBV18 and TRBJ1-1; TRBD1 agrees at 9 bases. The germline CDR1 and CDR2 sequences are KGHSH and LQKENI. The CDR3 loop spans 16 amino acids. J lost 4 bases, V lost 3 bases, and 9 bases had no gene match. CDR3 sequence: CASSPARTGVFTEAFF. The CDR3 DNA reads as TGTGCCAGCTCACCTGCCCGGACAGGGGTTTTCACTGAAGCTTTCTTT.

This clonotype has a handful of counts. The CDR3 loop reads CASSYIAGGPRETQYF. In DNA, the CDR3 is TGTGCCAGCAGCTATATAGCGGGAGGGCCACGGGAGACCCAGTACTTC. The rearrangement links TRBV5-6 to TRBJ2-5; 11 bases fit TRBD2. Germline lookup yields CDR1 SGHDT and CDR2 YYEEEE. J gave up 5 bases and V 3 bases, and 9 bases lay outside the gene matches. This CDR3 has 16 amino acids.

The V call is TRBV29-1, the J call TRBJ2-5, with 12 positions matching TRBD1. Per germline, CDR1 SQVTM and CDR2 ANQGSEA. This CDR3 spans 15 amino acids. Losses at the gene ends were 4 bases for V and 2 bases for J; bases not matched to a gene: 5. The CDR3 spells CSVVLGQGAQETQYF. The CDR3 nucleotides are TGCAGCGTTGTCCTGGGACAGGGGGCTCAAGAGACCCAGTACTTC.

The CDR3 coding sequence is TGCAGTGCTAGAGACCCCACCAAAGCGGGAGTTTATTACGAGCAGTACTTC. This codes for CSARDPTKAGVYYEQYF. The V call is TRBV20-1, the J call TRBJ2-7; 8 positions match TRBD2. Germline CDR1 is DFQATT and CDR2 is SNEGSKA (reference sequence). J gave up 4 bases and V 0 bases, and 14 bases lay outside the gene matches. The CDR3 length is 17 residues.

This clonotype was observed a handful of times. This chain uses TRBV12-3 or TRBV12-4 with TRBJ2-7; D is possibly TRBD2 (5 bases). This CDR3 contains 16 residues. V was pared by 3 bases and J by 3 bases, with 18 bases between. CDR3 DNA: TGTGCCAGCAGTTTCCTGACATTTGAGGAGGACTACGAGCAGTACTTC. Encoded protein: CASSFLTFEEDYEQYF.

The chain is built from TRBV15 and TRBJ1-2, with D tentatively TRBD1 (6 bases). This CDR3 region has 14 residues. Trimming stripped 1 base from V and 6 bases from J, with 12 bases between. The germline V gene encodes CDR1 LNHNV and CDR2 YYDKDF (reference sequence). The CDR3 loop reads CATSRAQGFDGYTF. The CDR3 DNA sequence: TGTGCCACCAGCAGAGCACAGGGCTTCGATGGCTACACCTTC. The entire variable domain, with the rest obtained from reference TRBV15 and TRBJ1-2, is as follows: DAMVIQNPRYQVTQFGKPVTLSCSQTLNHNVMYWYQQKSSQAPKLLFHYYDKDFNNEADTPDNFQSRRPNTSFCFLDIRSPGLGDTAMYLCATSRAQGFDGYTFGSGTRLTVV.

Here the CDR3 DNA reads TGCGCCAGCAGCTTGGCCGACGGGACGGCGCCCTGGGAGGTGCAGTACTTC. This gives the protein CASSLADGTAPWEVQYF. The chain carries TRBV5-1 and TRBJ2-7; a possible D gene is TRBD2 (6 bases). The germline CDR1 and CDR2 sequences are SGHRS and YFSETQ. CDR3 length: 17 amino acids. V was shortened by 0 bases and J by 9 bases, with 25 bases between the two germline ends.

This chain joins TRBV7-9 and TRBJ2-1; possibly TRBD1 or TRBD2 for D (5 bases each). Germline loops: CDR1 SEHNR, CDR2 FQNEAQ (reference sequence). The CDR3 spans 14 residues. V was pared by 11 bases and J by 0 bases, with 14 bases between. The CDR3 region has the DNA TGTGCCTCCCGGGGCCAGAGCTCCTACAATGAGCAGTTCTTC. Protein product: CASRGQSSYNEQFF.